The rows below give T cell receptor beta chains drawn from one sample of a study of sequential checkpoint blockade in melanoma. The protocol was immunoSEQ multiplex PCR, while the TCRdb copy is restricted to in-frame clones and leaves out a portion. The table records 25,000 to 35,000 clones, roughly nine tenths of them present only once. The source material was CD8+ T cells sorted from blood (inferred from file names), sampled from a patient given nivolumab and ipilimumab in sequence. Every receptor here comes from a human donor with melanoma. Each CDR3 is given with its conserved first and last residue. The D gene is left open where the match is weak. Only part of the rows carry a size: once, few, many, or a class if the clone is expanded.

abundance: NA; v_gene: TRBV7-9; d_gene: NA; j_gene: TRBJ1-5; CDR3aa: CASSLGGRNQPQHF; CDR3nt: TGTGCCAGCAGCTTGGGGGGAAGGAATCAGCCCCAGCATTTT
abundance: NA; v_gene: TRBV28; d_gene: NA; j_gene: TRBJ2-2; CDR3aa: CASSFPGVLANTGELFF; CDR3nt: TGTGCCAGCAGTTTTCCGGGAGTCCTCGCGAACACCGGGGAGCTGTTTTTT
abundance: few; v_gene: TRBV7-9; d_gene: NA; j_gene: TRBJ1-5; CDR3aa: CASSLGPGQPQHF; CDR3nt: TGTGCCAGCAGCTTGGGCCCTGGTCAGCCCCAGCATTTT
abundance: NA; v_gene: TRBV19; d_gene: TRBD2; j_gene: TRBJ2-5; CDR3aa: CATAGGQETQYF; CDR3nt: TGTGCCACCGCGGGGGGGCAAGAGACCCAGTACTTC
abundance: NA; v_gene: TRBV19; d_gene: TRBD2; j_gene: TRBJ2-1; CDR3aa: CASTWTSGSFYNEQFF; CDR3nt: TGTGCCAGTACCTGGACTAGCGGGAGTTTCTACAATGAGCAGTTCTTC
abundance: once; v_gene: TRBV27; d_gene: TRBD2; j_gene: TRBJ2-7; CDR3aa: CASSPETSASYEQYF; CDR3nt: TGTGCCAGCAGTCCAGAGACTAGCGCCTCCTACGAGCAGTACTTC
abundance: NA; v_gene: TRBV19; d_gene: NA; j_gene: TRBJ1-1; CDR3aa: CASRGGHLNTEAFF; CDR3nt: TGTGCCAGTAGGGGGGGGCATTTGAACACTGAAGCTTTCTTT
abundance: NA; v_gene: TRBV28; d_gene: TRBD1; j_gene: TRBJ1-2; CDR3aa: CASSTQDRVTSGYTF; CDR3nt: TGTGCCAGCAGTACCCAGGACAGGGTGACGTCTGGCTACACCTTC
abundance: NA; v_gene: TRBV4-1; d_gene: NA; j_gene: TRBJ2-7; CDR3aa: CASSQDPRLLGEQYF; CDR3nt: TGCGCCAGCAGCCAAGATCCTAGACTCCTTGGCGAGCAGTACTTC
abundance: NA; v_gene: TRBV13; d_gene: TRBD1; j_gene: TRBJ2-1; CDR3aa: CASSPSDRVYNEQFF; CDR3nt: TGTGCCAGCAGCCCCTCGGACAGGGTTTACAATGAGCAGTTCTTC
abundance: NA; v_gene: TRBV6-5; d_gene: TRBD1; j_gene: TRBJ1-2; CDR3aa: CASQGQPSEGYTF; CDR3nt: TGTGCCAGCCAGGGACAGCCGAGTGAGGGCTACACCTTC
abundance: NA; v_gene: TRBV7-9; d_gene: TRBD1; j_gene: TRBJ2-1; CDR3aa: CASSLTGGNEQFF; CDR3nt: TGTGCCAGCAGCTTAACAGGGGGGAATGAGCAGTTCTTC
abundance: NA; v_gene: TRBV13; d_gene: NA; j_gene: TRBJ1-2; CDR3aa: CASSSSRNYGYTF; CDR3nt: TGTGCCAGCAGCTCGTCCAGGAATTATGGCTACACCTTC
abundance: NA; v_gene: TRBV18; d_gene: TRBD1; j_gene: TRBJ1-6; CDR3aa: CASSSDREDYSPLHF; CDR3nt: TGTGCCAGCTCATCGGACAGGGAAGATTACTCACCCCTCCACTTT
abundance: NA; v_gene: TRBV4-3; d_gene: TRBD2; j_gene: TRBJ2-3; CDR3aa: CASSPGLDISTDTQYF; CDR3nt: TGCGCCAGCAGCCCAGGACTAGACATTTCCACAGATACGCAGTATTTT
abundance: NA; v_gene: TRBV9; d_gene: TRBD2; j_gene: TRBJ2-1; CDR3aa: CASSVASGRALVSSYNEQFF; CDR3nt: TGTGCCAGCAGCGTAGCCAGCGGGAGGGCCCTAGTTAGCTCCTACAATGAGCAGTTCTTC
abundance: NA; v_gene: TRBV14; d_gene: NA; j_gene: TRBJ1-1; CDR3aa: CASSQGALEVTEAFF; CDR3nt: TGTGCCAGCAGCCAAGGAGCTTTGGAGGTTACTGAAGCTTTCTTT
abundance: NA; v_gene: TRBV27; d_gene: TRBD1; j_gene: TRBJ2-1; CDR3aa: CASSLQGAYEQFF; CDR3nt: TGTGCCAGCAGTTTACAGGGGGCCTATGAGCAGTTCTTC
abundance: NA; v_gene: TRBV5-6; d_gene: TRBD1; j_gene: TRBJ1-1; CDR3aa: CASSLGRGRDYTEAFF; CDR3nt: TGTGCCAGCAGCTTGGGGAGGGGGCGAGATTACACTGAAGCTTTCTTT
abundance: NA; v_gene: TRBV9; d_gene: NA; j_gene: TRBJ2-5; CDR3aa: CASTVGSGQETQYF; CDR3nt: TGTGCCAGCACCGTCGGGAGCGGGCAAGAGACCCAGTACTTC
abundance: NA; v_gene: TRBV30; d_gene: NA; j_gene: TRBJ2-2; CDR3aa: CAQLIGELFF; CDR3nt: TGTGCCCAACTAATCGGGGAGCTGTTTTTT
abundance: NA; v_gene: TRBV6-5; d_gene: NA; j_gene: TRBJ1-1; CDR3aa: CASSYSSRGDTEAFF; CDR3nt: TGTGCCAGCAGTTACTCGAGTCGGGGGGACACTGAAGCTTTCTTT
abundance: NA; v_gene: TRBV7-9; d_gene: TRBD1; j_gene: TRBJ1-2; CDR3aa: CASSLAGQGVRGYTF; CDR3nt: TGTGCCAGCAGCTTAGCGGGACAGGGAGTGAGGGGCTACACCTTC
abundance: NA; v_gene: TRBV10-3; d_gene: NA; j_gene: TRBJ2-3; CDR3aa: CAISPVIDSRTDTQYF; CDR3nt: TGTGCCATCAGTCCCGTTATAGACAGTCGTACAGATACGCAGTATTTT
abundance: NA; v_gene: TRBV5-6; d_gene: NA; j_gene: TRBJ1-2; CDR3aa: CASSLVYGTSYGYTF; CDR3nt: TGTGCCAGCAGCTTAGTGTATGGGACAAGCTATGGCTACACCTTC
abundance: NA; v_gene: TRBV29-1; d_gene: NA; j_gene: TRBJ1-2; CDR3aa: CSGLGHNGYTF; CDR3nt: TGCAGCGGCCTAGGTCATAATGGCTACACCTTC
abundance: NA; v_gene: TRBV5-1; d_gene: NA; j_gene: TRBJ2-7; CDR3aa: CASSFDGLALNPEQYF; CDR3nt: TGCGCCAGCAGCTTCGACGGGTTAGCGCTTAACCCCGAGCAGTACTTC